Listed below are T cell receptor beta chains from one sample, sequenced in a study of brain T cells in children with intractable seizures. Clones were read by immunoSEQ multiplex PCR, and TCRdb kept only the in-frame ones, dropping some. The table lists under 150,000 clones, 94% of them singletons. The sample here was peripheral blood, taken at surgery. Receptor source: a boy under two years old with hemimegalencephaly and intractable seizures. Each CDR3 is given with its conserved first and last residue. D genes are given only for firm matches. The size of a clone is reported for some rows only, either as once, few or many, or as a class for expanded clones.

abundance: once
len: 15
j_gene: TRBJ2-7
d_gene: .
v_gene: TRBV19
CDR3nt: TGTGCCAGTAGTATAGCGTGGGGCAGGGACTACGAGCAGTACTTC
CDR3aa: CASSIAWGRDYEQYF

abundance: .
len: 18
j_gene: TRBJ1-3
d_gene: TRBD1
v_gene: TRBV5-1
CDR3nt: TGCGCCAGCAGCTTGGGCCGAAAACAGGGGGTCGGAGGAAACACCATATATTTT
CDR3aa: CASSLGRKQGVGGNTIYF

abundance: .
len: 13
j_gene: TRBJ2-2
d_gene: TRBD1
v_gene: TRBV28
CDR3nt: TGTGCCACCCGGACAGGGGAAACCGGGGAGCTGTTTTTT
CDR3aa: CATRTGETGELFF

abundance: .
len: 15
j_gene: TRBJ2-2
d_gene: .
v_gene: TRBV7-9
CDR3nt: TGTGCCAGCAGCTTAGGACTTCCGAACACCGGGGAGCTGTTTTTT
CDR3aa: CASSLGLPNTGELFF

abundance: .
len: 16
j_gene: TRBJ2-1
d_gene: TRBD2
v_gene: TRBV14
CDR3nt: TGTGCCAGCAGCCAAAAAGTTCGGACTAGCGCCAATGAGCAGTTCTTC
CDR3aa: CASSQKVRTSANEQFF

abundance: .
len: 12
j_gene: TRBJ1-1
d_gene: .
v_gene: TRBV11-3
CDR3nt: TGTGCCAGCAGCCCCCGGGAGGGGGAAGCTTTCTTT
CDR3aa: CASSPREGEAFF

abundance: .
len: 15
j_gene: TRBJ1-4
d_gene: .
v_gene: TRBV5-1
CDR3nt: TGCGCCAGCAGCTTAGTCGGGTCAACTAATGAAAAACTGTTTTTT
CDR3aa: CASSLVGSTNEKLFF

abundance: .
len: 12
j_gene: TRBJ2-1
d_gene: .
v_gene: TRBV30
CDR3nt: TGTGCATTGACAGTCTCCTACAATGAGCAGTTCTTC
CDR3aa: CALTVSYNEQFF

abundance: .
len: 14
j_gene: TRBJ2-5
d_gene: .
v_gene: TRBV6-6
CDR3nt: TGTGCCAGCAGTTCCCCATGGGGCCAAGAGACCCAGTACTTC
CDR3aa: CASSSPWGQETQYF

abundance: .
len: 10
j_gene: TRBJ1-2
d_gene: .
v_gene: TRBV20-1
CDR3nt: TGCAGTGCTAGACACTATGGCTACACCTTC
CDR3aa: CSARHYGYTF

abundance: .
len: 12
j_gene: TRBJ1-1
d_gene: .
v_gene: TRBV21-1
CDR3nt: TGTGCCAGCAGCAAAGGGGGCACTGAAGCTTTCTTT
CDR3aa: CASSKGGTEAFF

abundance: .
len: 17
j_gene: TRBJ1-6
d_gene: .
v_gene: TRBV27
CDR3nt: TGTGCCAGCAGTTTATGGGGGGAAAGGTCGGAAAATTCACCCCTCCACTTT
CDR3aa: CASSLWGERSENSPLHF

abundance: .
len: 12
j_gene: TRBJ2-1
d_gene: .
v_gene: TRBV7-2
CDR3nt: TGTGCCAGCAGCACCCCCTACAATGAGCAGTTCTTC
CDR3aa: CASSTPYNEQFF

abundance: .
len: 13
j_gene: TRBJ2-7
d_gene: .
v_gene: TRBV18
CDR3nt: TGTGCCAGCTCACCCATTCCCAGGGACGAGCAGTACTTC
CDR3aa: CASSPIPRDEQYF

abundance: .
len: 11
j_gene: TRBJ2-1
d_gene: .
v_gene: TRBV19
CDR3nt: TGTGCCAGTAGTTCCTACAATGAGCAGTTCTTC
CDR3aa: CASSSYNEQFF

abundance: .
len: 15
j_gene: TRBJ1-1
d_gene: .
v_gene: TRBV15
CDR3nt: TGTGCCACCAGCAGAGATCTGGGGGTGAACACTGAAGCTTTCTTT
CDR3aa: CATSRDLGVNTEAFF

abundance: once
len: 11
j_gene: TRBJ2-7
d_gene: .
v_gene: TRBV5-4
CDR3nt: TGTGCCAGCAGCGATACCTACGAGCAGTACTTC
CDR3aa: CASSDTYEQYF

abundance: .
len: 13
j_gene: TRBJ1-1
d_gene: TRBD1
v_gene: TRBV19
CDR3nt: TGTGCCACTCAACCGGGACAGGGTACTGAAGCTTTCTTT
CDR3aa: CATQPGQGTEAFF

abundance: .
len: 15
j_gene: TRBJ2-7
d_gene: TRBD2
v_gene: TRBV6-2/TRBV6-3
CDR3nt: TGTGCCAGCAGTGCCCAGACTAGAGCGGGAGACGAGCAGTACTTC
CDR3aa: CASSAQTRAGDEQYF

abundance: .
len: 15
j_gene: TRBJ2-1
d_gene: .
v_gene: TRBV6-5
CDR3nt: TGTGCCAGCAGTTACTCTGCTAGCTCCTACAATGAGCAGTTCTTC
CDR3aa: CASSYSASSYNEQFF

abundance: .
len: 13
j_gene: TRBJ1-1
d_gene: .
v_gene: TRBV7-9
CDR3nt: TGTGCCAGCAGCTTAGTAAGCGGCACTGAAGCTTTCTTT
CDR3aa: CASSLVSGTEAFF

abundance: .
len: 14
j_gene: TRBJ2-7
d_gene: .
v_gene: TRBV7-2
CDR3nt: TGTGCCAGCAGCTTACGGACCACCTCCTACGAGCAGTACTTC
CDR3aa: CASSLRTTSYEQYF

abundance: once
len: 14
j_gene: TRBJ1-1
d_gene: .
v_gene: TRBV28
CDR3nt: TGTGCCAGCAGTTTACCGCCCGTGGGGTCCCGGGCTTTCTTT
CDR3aa: CASSLPPVGSRAFF

abundance: .
len: 13
j_gene: TRBJ1-2
d_gene: .
v_gene: TRBV7-9
CDR3nt: TGTGCCAGCAGCTTAGAGGGGAACTATGGCTACACCTTC
CDR3aa: CASSLEGNYGYTF

abundance: .
len: 12
j_gene: TRBJ1-1
d_gene: .
v_gene: TRBV13
CDR3nt: TGTGCCAGCAGCTTATACCAGAGTGAAGCTTTCTTT
CDR3aa: CASSLYQSEAFF

abundance: .
len: 17
j_gene: TRBJ1-5
d_gene: .
v_gene: TRBV5-8
CDR3nt: TGTGCCAGCAGCTTCGGGCCCGACAGGAACCTAAATCAGCCCCAGCATTTT
CDR3aa: CASSFGPDRNLNQPQHF

abundance: .
len: 15
j_gene: TRBJ2-7
d_gene: TRBD2
v_gene: TRBV27
CDR3nt: TGTGCCAGCAGTTTGTCGACTAGCGGGACCTACGAGCAGTACTTC
CDR3aa: CASSLSTSGTYEQYF

abundance: .
len: 15
j_gene: TRBJ2-3
d_gene: .
v_gene: TRBV18
CDR3nt: TGTGCCAGCTCACCTCGGTCCGGGGGCACAGATACGCAGTATTTT
CDR3aa: CASSPRSGGTDTQYF

abundance: once
len: 15
j_gene: TRBJ2-7
d_gene: .
v_gene: TRBV5-1
CDR3nt: TGCGCCAGCAGCTTGTCTCAGGGGACGTCCTACGAGCAGTACTTC
CDR3aa: CASSLSQGTSYEQYF

abundance: .
len: 16
j_gene: TRBJ2-7
d_gene: TRBD1
v_gene: TRBV2
CDR3nt: TGTGCCAGCAGTGAAGCGTGGTCAGGGGGCTTATACGAGCAGTACTTC
CDR3aa: CASSEAWSGGLYEQYF

abundance: .
len: 12
j_gene: TRBJ2-3
d_gene: .
v_gene: TRBV2
CDR3nt: TGTGCCAGCTCTACTAGCACAGATACGCAGTATTTT
CDR3aa: CASSTSTDTQYF

abundance: .
len: 13
j_gene: TRBJ1-1
d_gene: .
v_gene: TRBV7-6
CDR3nt: TGTGCCAGCAGCTTGTCAGTGAACACTGAAGCTTTCTTT
CDR3aa: CASSLSVNTEAFF

abundance: .
len: 15
j_gene: TRBJ2-1
d_gene: TRBD2
v_gene: TRBV7-9
CDR3nt: TGTGCCAGCAGCGAACCAGCGGGAGAGTACAATGAGCAGTTCTTC
CDR3aa: CASSEPAGEYNEQFF